These 22 T cell receptor beta chains came from one sample sequenced in a study of blood T cell repertoires in COVID-19. Sequenced by immunoSEQ multiplex PCR; TCRdb stores in-frame clones only, minus some. The sample has more than 80,000 clones, roughly 88% seen once; the top ten hold roughly a third. The specimen was peripheral blood. The receptors derive from a woman of 80 years or more with active or convalescent COVID-19.

The rearrangement links TRBV24-1 to TRBJ2-3, with 14 bases that match TRBD2. The CDR3 spans 14 residues. CDR1 KGHDR and CDR2 SFDVKD come from the germline V gene. The trim removed 10 bases at V and 5 bases at J, leaving 4 bases unmatched. CDR3 nucleotides: TGTGCCACGTCCGGGACTAGCGGGGGAGATACGCAGTATTTT. Residues: CATSGTSGGDTQYF.

The chain is built from TRBV6-2 or TRBV6-3 and TRBJ2-7; 7 nucleotides match TRBD1. Germline CDR1 MNHEY, CDR2 SVGEGT. V lost 5 bases and J lost 7; bases outside the gene matches: 8. CDR3 size: 13 residues. For the CDR3, the DNA is TGTGCCAGCAGTCTAGGGGGCGCGGAAGAGCAGTACTTC. This encodes CASSLGGAEEQYF.

The rearrangement links TRBV6-2 or TRBV6-3 to TRBJ2-2; 11 positions agree with TRBD1. This CDR3 is 15 amino acids long. Per germline, CDR1 MNHEY and CDR2 SVGEGT. The junction had 2 bases not matched to a gene; V was cut back by 2 bases and J by 6 bases. CDR3 in amino acids: CASSYAGQGAGELFF. As DNA, the CDR3 is TGTGCCAGCAGTTACGCGGGACAGGGGGCCGGGGAGCTGTTTTTT.

This clone was counted a single time. This chain joins TRBV27 and TRBJ1-1; no clear D. Trimming took 1 base from V and 1 from J, leaving 7 bases between them. CDR1 and CDR2 from the germline V gene are MNHEY and SMNVEV (reference sequence). This CDR3 has 14 amino acids. CDR3 sequence (DNA): TGTGCCAGCAGTTTATTTTCACAGAACACTGAAGCTTTCTTT. It specifies CASSLFSQNTEAFF.

The CDR3 here is CASMGGEETQYF. CDR3 in DNA: TGTGCCAGCATGGGGGGTGAAGAGACCCAGTACTTC. The rearrangement joins TRBV2 to TRBJ2-5; perhaps TRBD2 as D (6 bases). This CDR3 has 12 amino acids. Trimming left V 7 bases short and J 3 bases short, with 9 bases between. Germline CDR1 is SNHLY and CDR2 is FYNNEI.

The chain is built from TRBV5-1 and TRBJ1-2, with 7 bases aligning to TRBD1. The V and J ends lost 4 bases and 2 bases, in that order; junction bases with no gene match: 11. Germline assignment: CDR1 SGHRS and CDR2 YFSETQ. This CDR3 region has 16 residues. As DNA, the CDR3 is TGCGCCAGCAGCAGGTTTCGACAGGGATCAAACTATGGCTACACCTTC. Translation gives CASSRFRQGSNYGYTF. The full variable domain, with the rest looked up from reference TRBV5-1 and TRBJ1-2, is KAGVTQTPRYLIKTRGQQVTLSCSPISGHRSVSWYQQTPGQGLQFLFEYFSETQRNKGNFPGRFSGRQFSNSRSEMNVSTLELGDSALYLCASSRFRQGSNYGYTFGSGTRLTVV.

As DNA, the CDR3 is TGTGCCAGTAGTCTGGGCGGGAGAGCTTCGAACACCGGGGAGCTGTTTTTT. This sequence encodes CASSLGGRASNTGELFF. This chain links TRBV19 with TRBJ2-2; TRBD2 aligns across 7 bases. There are 17 residues in the CDR3. The V segment lost 5 bases and the J segment 0 bases; nucleotides outside the gene matches: 9. CDR1 is LNHDA and CDR2 is SQIVND in the germline V gene (reference sequence).

This rearrangement joins TRBV9 to TRBJ2-5; possibly TRBD2 for D (6 bases). With 0 bases removed from V and 1 base from J, the gap between germline ends came to 13 bases. Germline V gene sequence: CDR1 SGDLS, CDR2 YYNGEE. This CDR3 spans 16 amino acids. This CDR3 is CASSVERGGRQETQYF. CDR3 in DNA: TGTGCCAGCAGCGTAGAGAGAGGAGGGCGCCAAGAGACCCAGTACTTC.

V gene TRBV30 combines with J gene TRBJ2-7; 8 bases map to TRBD2. Germline CDR1 reads GTSNPN; CDR2 reads SVGIG (reference sequence). The CDR3 has 15 residues. J lost 3 bases, V lost 4 bases, and 11 bases had no gene match. CDR3 sequence (DNA): TGTGCCTGGACTGGAACTAGCGGTATAAACTACGAGCAGTACTTC. Its protein product is CAWTGTSGINYEQYF.

The V gene is TRBV9, the J gene TRBJ1-2, with D hard to call. Looked up from germline, CDR1 is SGDLS and CDR2 is YYNGEE. Trimming pared 3 bases from V and 6 bases from J, leaving 12 bases between. This CDR3 comprises 13 residues. CDR3 bases: TGTGCCAGCAGCGGGAGAACCTTCAATGGCTACACCTTC. Residues: CASSGRTFNGYTF.

The chain links TRBV4-1 to TRBJ2-3; 9 nucleotides match TRBD2. Germline V gene lookup returns CDR1 MGHRA and CDR2 YSYEKL. The length of the CDR3 is 17 residues. J gave up 0 bases and V 0 bases, and 4 bases lay outside the gene matches. CDR3 sequence (DNA): TGCGCCAGCAGCCAAGATCGGCTAGCGGGAAGCACAGATACGCAGTATTTT. Protein: CASSQDRLAGSTDTQYF.

V usage is TRBV6-2 or TRBV6-3 and J usage is TRBJ1-1, with 7 nucleotides matching TRBD1. There are 13 residues in the CDR3. V lost 6 bases and J lost 4; bases outside the gene matches: 5. CDR1 is MNHEY, CDR2 SVGEGT, per germline. CDR3 protein: CASSWTGITEAFF. CDR3 coding DNA: TGTGCCAGCAGCTGGACAGGTATCACTGAAGCTTTCTTT.

This clone has more than one count but fewer than ten. V usage is TRBV5-1 and J usage is TRBJ2-2, with TRBD2 matching 14 bases. The CDR3 loop spans 19 amino acids. The germline gives CDR1 SGHRS, CDR2 YFSETQ. The V gene end was trimmed by 2 bases and the J gene end by 3 bases; junction bases not matched to a gene: 9. CDR3 in amino acids: CASSFNPGTSGGHTGELFF. The CDR3, as DNA: TGCGCCAGCAGCTTTAACCCCGGGACTAGCGGGGGTCACACCGGGGAGCTGTTTTTT.

The V and J genes are TRBV6-1 and TRBJ1-6; a possible D gene is TRBD1 (6 bases). The CDR3 has 16 amino acids. V dropped 1 base and J dropped 7 bases, with 14 bases sitting between them. Germline CDR1 MNHNS, CDR2 SASEGT. CDR3 bases: TGTGCCAGCAGTGAAGGACAGGTCCGTTTCAATTCACCCCTCCACTTT. Encoded protein: CASSEGQVRFNSPLHF.

The chain employs TRBV6-6 and TRBJ1-3; 10 nucleotides agree with TRBD1. The germline V gene has CDR1 MNHNY and CDR2 SVGAGI (reference sequence). This CDR3 is built from 14 residues. Trimming at V came to 6 bases and at J to 7 bases, leaving 6 bases not matched to a gene. CDR3 coding DNA: TGTGCCAGCAGCGCTGGACAGGGGGTCAACACCATATATTTT. Protein: CASSAGQGVNTIYF.

This rearrangement joins TRBV30 to TRBJ1-5; D call uncertain. This CDR3 is 13 amino acids long. Germline lookup yields CDR1 GTSNPN and CDR2 SVGIG (reference sequence). The V and J ends lost 1 base and 2 bases respectively, with 6 bases between them. The CDR3 DNA follows: TGTGCCTGGAGTGGTTCAGGCAATCAGCCCCAGCATTTT. Encoded protein: CAWSGSGNQPQHF. The full variable domain, rest sourced from reference TRBV30 and TRBJ1-5, is SQTIHQWPATLVQPVGSPLSLECTVEGTSNPNLYWYRQAAGRGLQLLFYSVGIGQISSEVPQNLSASRPQDRQFILSSKKLLLSDSGFYLCAWSGSGNQPQHFGDGTRLSIL.

The chain couples TRBV19 to TRBJ2-7; 7 nucleotides line up with TRBD1. Losses at the gene ends were 6 bases for V and 2 bases for J; bases not matched to a gene: 7. The CDR3 is 14 residues long. In germline, CDR1 is LNHDA, CDR2 SQIVND (reference sequence). CDR3 DNA sequence: TGTGCCAGTAGGCCACAGGGGCGAGCCTACGAGCAGTACTTC. Protein sequence: CASRPQGRAYEQYF.

This chain joins TRBV24-1 and TRBJ2-1, with 7 bases identical to TRBD1. CDR1 is KGHDR, CDR2 SFDVKD, per germline. The J segment lost 8 bases and the V segment lost 6 bases, leaving 3 bases of the junction unmatched. This CDR3 has 12 amino acids. The CDR3 here is CATSLQGYEQFF. CDR3 sequence (DNA): TGTGCCACCAGTTTACAGGGGTATGAGCAGTTCTTC.

This sequence joins TRBV28 and TRBJ2-7; TRBD2 aligns across 8 bases. This CDR3 has 15 amino acids. CDR1 is MDHEN, CDR2 SYDVKM, per germline. V was pared by 7 bases and J by 4 bases, with 12 bases of the junction left unmatched. The CDR3 region is CASTTSGGGRYEQYF. In nucleotides, the CDR3 is TGTGCCAGCACGACGTCGGGGGGGGGCAGGTACGAGCAGTACTTC.

CDR3 in DNA: TGTGCCAGCAGTCGGGGGTTCCCCTCCTACAATGAGCAGTTCTTC. Its protein product is CASSRGFPSYNEQFF. The V call is TRBV27, the J call TRBJ2-1; the D gene is possibly TRBD2 (6 bases). V was cut by 5 bases and J by 0 bases, with 11 bases left in between. The CDR3 has 15 residues. Germline lookup yields CDR1 MNHEY and CDR2 SMNVEV (reference sequence).

J is TRBJ2-1 and V is TRBV19; 9 bases are shared with TRBD2. Germline values: CDR1 LNHDA, CDR2 SQIVND (reference sequence). Trimming removed 3 bases from V and 3 bases from J; junction bases left unmatched: 3. The CDR3 totals 15 residues. This CDR3 reads CASSILAGHYNEQFF. CDR3 DNA: TGTGCCAGTAGTATTCTAGCGGGACACTACAATGAGCAGTTCTTC. Supplemented by reference TRBV19 and TRBJ2-1, the full variable domain reads DGGITQSPKYLFRKEGQNVTLSCEQNLNHDAMYWYRQDPGQGLRLIYYSQIVNDFQKGDIAEGYSVSREKKESFPLTVTSAQKNPTAFYLCASSILAGHYNEQFFGPGTRLTVL.

The count of this clone is one. This chain uses TRBV19 with TRBJ2-7, with 8 bases identical to TRBD1. Per germline, CDR1 LNHDA and CDR2 SQIVND (reference sequence). Trimming cost V 4 bases and J 12 bases; bases outside gene matches: 17. The CDR3 runs to 15 residues. This CDR3 is CASSTDSGTGPPRYF. The CDR3 DNA reads TGTGCCAGTAGTACCGACTCCGGGACAGGTCCTCCCCGGTACTTC.